The rows below give T cell receptor beta chains drawn from one sample of a study of response to subunit inactivated influenza vaccine. Each CDR3 protein is one row after TCRdb ran MiXCR on the RT-PCR reads. The table records under 200,000 distinct CDR3 sequences, roughly 10% of them present only once. This specimen consisted of CD8+ T cells sorted from PBMCs, obtained around 25 months after vaccination. The receptors come from a man between 45 and 75 years old who received an inactivated influenza vaccine. CDR3s include the opening cysteine and the closing phenylalanine or tryptophan. The D gene is left open where the match is weak. Not every row has a clone size; where given, it reads once, few, many or a size class.

j_call	d_call	clone_size	v_call	cdr3_aa	cdr3_nt
TRBJ2-7	NA	few	TRBV12-3/TRBV12-4	CASSPSVGAYEQYF	TGTGCCAGCAGTCCATCGGTGGGGGCCTACGAGCAGTACTTC
TRBJ1-3	TRBD1	few	TRBV25-1	CASSTGGGNTIYF	TGTGCCAGCAGCACAGGGGGTGGAAACACCATATATTTT
TRBJ2-1	TRBD2	NA	TRBV10-2	CASSDGRGGGEQFF	TGCGCCAGCAGTGATGGGCGGGGGGGCGGTGAGCAGTTCTTC
TRBJ2-5	NA	few	TRBV20-1	CSAKMDREEEETQYF	TGCAGTGCCAAGATGGACAGAGAAGAGGAAGAGACCCAGTACTTC
TRBJ2-1	NA	NA	TRBV7-3	CASSEYGISAENEQFF	TGTGCCAGCAGCGAATACGGGATTAGCGCCGAAAATGAGCAGTTCTTC
TRBJ1-6	NA	many	TRBV5-1	CASSVGASPLHF	TGCGCCAGCAGCGTAGGTGCTTCACCCCTCCACTTT
TRBJ2-2	NA	NA	TRBV6-1	CASSRLGGTNTGELFF	TGTGCCAGCAGTCGTTTGGGGGGAACGAACACCGGGGAGCTGTTTTTT
TRBJ1-5	NA	NA	TRBV6-2/TRBV6-3	CASSAGTANQPQHF	TGTGCCAGCAGTGCCGGGACCGCGAATCAGCCCCAGCATTTT
TRBJ1-3	NA	NA	TRBV3-1	CASSQAETRLWYTIYF	TGTGCCAGCAGCCAGGCTGAGACCCGTTTATGGTACACCATATATTTT
TRBJ2-1	NA	NA	TRBV7-8	CANTEGNEQFF	TGTGCCAACACGGAGGGGAATGAGCAGTTCTTC
TRBJ1-5	NA	few	TRBV4-2	CASSQERGLSTQPQHF	TGTGCCAGCAGCCAAGAACGAGGCCTCAGCACCCAGCCCCAGCATTTT
TRBJ2-3	TRBD2	many	TRBV6-2/TRBV6-3	CASSTSGGGDTQYF	TGTGCCAGCAGTACTAGCGGGGGCGGAGATACGCAGTATTTT
TRBJ2-1	TRBD2	few	TRBV7-3	CASSLTGVAGDLYNEQFF	TGTGCCAGCAGCTTAACTGGGGTAGCGGGAGACCTCTACAATGAGCAGTTCTTC
TRBJ1-2	NA	few	TRBV28	CASSLRTAGYGYTF	TGTGCCAGCAGTCTACGGACAGCGGGCTATGGCTACACCTTC
TRBJ2-2	NA	NA	TRBV12-3/TRBV12-4	CASIAGTANTGELFF	TGTGCCAGCATCGCGGGGACAGCGAACACCGGGGAGCTGTTTTTT
TRBJ1-1	NA	NA	TRBV6-2/TRBV6-3	CASSYPQLLDAEAFF	TGTGCCAGCAGTTATCCACAACTTTTGGATGCTGAAGCTTTCTTT
TRBJ2-2	NA	many	TRBV5-1	CASSLAGGTGELFF	TGCGCCAGCAGCTTGGCCGGGGGTACCGGGGAGCTGTTTTTT
TRBJ1-1	NA	once	TRBV4-3	CASSQDWAGNAAAFF	TGCGCCAGCAGCCAAGATTGGGCAGGGAACGCTGCAGCTTTCTTT
TRBJ2-1	NA	many	TRBV4-2	CASSQTGHNSYNEQFF	TGTGCCAGCAGCCAAACAGGGCACAACTCCTACAATGAGCAGTTCTTC
TRBJ1-2	NA	few	TRBV3-1	CASSSGRGNYGYTF	TGTGCCTCCTCTAGCGGCCGGGGTAACTATGGCTACACCTTC
TRBJ1-6	NA	NA	TRBV10-2	CASSGSSYNSPLHF	TGCGCCAGCAGTGGAAGCTCCTATAATTCACCCCTCCACTTT
TRBJ1-1	NA	NA	TRBV7-8	CASSHLEGNTEAFF	TGTGCCAGCAGCCATCTCGAGGGGAACACTGAAGCTTTCTTT
TRBJ2-1	TRBD2	many	TRBV4-3	CASSQATQRESGNEQFF	TGCGCCAGCAGCCAAGCCACTCAGCGGGAGAGTGGGAATGAGCAGTTCTTC
TRBJ1-1	TRBD1	NA	TRBV6-4	CASSDSWQGVDFSNTEAFF	TGTGCCAGCAGTGACTCGTGGCAGGGGGTTGACTTCAGCAACACTGAAGCTTTCTTT
TRBJ2-5	TRBD1	few	TRBV12-3/TRBV12-4	CASSGGQDRETQYF	TGTGCCAGCAGTGGCGGACAGGACCGGGAGACCCAGTACTTC
TRBJ2-7	TRBD2	few	TRBV5-1	CASSWNPGTSAHEQYF	TGCGCCAGCAGCTGGAACCCCGGGACTAGCGCGCACGAGCAGTACTTC
TRBJ2-7	TRBD2	once	TRBV6-1	CASSAAGGASEQYF	TGTGCCAGCAGTGCCGCCGGGGGGGCTTCCGAGCAGTACTTC
TRBJ2-7	NA	few	TRBV5-1	CASSFPPYEQYF	TGCGCCAGCAGCTTCCCACCCTACGAGCAGTACTTC
TRBJ1-5	NA	NA	TRBV7-8	CASSGPGGNQPQHF	TGTGCCAGCAGCGGCCCGGGGGGGAATCAGCCCCAGCATTTT
TRBJ2-1	NA	NA	TRBV28	CASSFDGENYNEQFF	TGTGCCAGCAGTTTTGATGGGGAAAACTACAATGAGCAGTTCTTC
TRBJ2-7	TRBD2	NA	TRBV4-3	CASSQRLAGAYEQYF	TGCGCCAGCAGCCAACGACTAGCGGGAGCATACGAGCAGTACTTC
TRBJ2-7	TRBD1	NA	TRBV5-1	CASSLAGQQGGYEQYF	TGCGCCAGCAGCTTGGCCGGCCAACAGGGGGGATACGAGCAGTACTTC
TRBJ2-7	NA	many	TRBV29-1	CSVDSGTGLYEQYF	TGCAGCGTTGATTCCGGGACTGGATTATACGAGCAGTACTTC
TRBJ2-1	NA	many	TRBV24-1	CATSGRDNPSNEQFF	TGTGCCACCAGTGGCCGGGACAACCCATCCAATGAGCAGTTCTTC
TRBJ2-1	TRBD2	few	TRBV20-1	CSARGLAQSYNEQFF	TGCAGTGCTAGAGGACTAGCGCAATCCTACAATGAGCAGTTCTTC
TRBJ2-7	NA	few	TRBV10-3	CAISAAGVEWVYEQYF	TGTGCCATCAGTGCGGCAGGGGTGGAGTGGGTCTACGAGCAGTACTTC
TRBJ2-3	NA	few	TRBV9	CASNELAGTDTQYF	TGTGCCAGCAACGAACTAGCTGGCACAGATACGCAGTATTTT
TRBJ1-1	NA	few	TRBV7-9	CASSRGSLEAFF	TGTGCCAGCAGCCGGGGGAGCCTTGAAGCTTTCTTT
TRBJ2-7	NA	many	TRBV23-1	CASSLGQRDYEQYF	TGCGCCAGCAGTCTAGGCCAAAGGGACTACGAGCAGTACTTC
TRBJ2-1	NA	NA	TRBV20-1	CSASKKVNEQFF	TGCAGTGCAAGTAAAAAAGTGAATGAGCAGTTCTTC
TRBJ2-1	TRBD2	few	TRBV15	CATSRGLAGGPEQFF	TGTGCCACCAGCAGGGGACTAGCGGGGGGGCCCGAGCAGTTCTTC
TRBJ1-5	NA	NA	TRBV15	CATSRGGVNQPQHF	TGTGCCACCAGCAGGGGGGGGGTCAATCAGCCCCAGCATTTT
TRBJ2-2	TRBD1	few	TRBV20-1	CSARATIGGSGELFF	TGCAGTGCTAGAGCCACCATAGGGGGCAGCGGGGAGCTGTTTTTT
TRBJ2-7	NA	few	TRBV28	CASRHGGGSYEQYF	TGTGCCAGCAGACATGGTGGGGGATCCTACGAGCAGTACTTC
TRBJ2-7	TRBD1	NA	TRBV2	CASSDEGQETYEQYF	TGTGCCAGCAGTGACGAGGGACAGGAGACCTACGAGCAGTACTTC
TRBJ1-1	NA	NA	TRBV9	CASSVQERAEAFF	TGTGCCAGCAGCGTACAGGAGAGGGCTGAAGCTTTCTTT
TRBJ2-7	NA	many	TRBV2	CASRAEVGNYEQYF	TGTGCCAGCAGGGCAGAAGTTGGGAACTACGAGCAGTACTTC
TRBJ2-5	TRBD1	NA	TRBV7-6	CASSLPGTGNQETQYF	TGTGCCAGCAGCTTACCTGGGACAGGCAACCAAGAGACCCAGTACTTC
TRBJ2-1	TRBD1	many	TRBV7-8	CASSTPPGQGAYNEQFF	TGTGCCAGCAGCACTCCACCGGGACAGGGGGCCTACAATGAGCAGTTCTTC
TRBJ2-6	NA	few	TRBV5-5	CASSLAYRRSGANVLTF	TGTGCCAGCAGCTTGGCCTACAGGCGCTCTGGGGCCAACGTCCTGACTTTC
TRBJ1-2	NA	NA	TRBV12-3/TRBV12-4	CASSFTGTPISGYGYTF	TGTGCCAGCAGTTTTACCGGGACCCCAATTAGTGGGTATGGCTACACCTTC
TRBJ2-5	NA	NA	TRBV20-1	CSARVGSPGTQYF	TGCAGTGCTAGAGTCGGTTCCCCCGGGACCCAGTACTTC
TRBJ2-7	NA	few	TRBV6-1	CASAVGAYSSYEQYF	TGTGCCAGCGCGGTAGGGGCCTACAGCTCCTACGAGCAGTACTTC
TRBJ2-7	NA	NA	TRBV28	CASRTDRPVAYEQYF	TGTGCCAGCAGAACGGACCGTCCGGTTGCCTACGAGCAGTACTTC
TRBJ2-7	NA	many	TRBV4-2	CASRQRAEAYEQYF	TGTGCCAGCAGGCAACGGGCCGAAGCCTACGAGCAGTACTTC